This TCR beta chain appears in the sequencing data of a study of T cells in localized non-small cell lung cancer. The method was immunoSEQ multiplex PCR; TCRdb's version includes in-frame clones alone and lacks a portion of them. The sample consists of around 20,000 clones, around 86% of them appearing once. V dropped 5 bases and J dropped 5; count of bases not matched to a gene: 11. The CDR3 totals 15 residues. Germline values: CDR1 MGHDK, CDR2 SYGVNS. The receptor comes from an older female donor with stage I lung adenocarcinoma. This specimen consisted of peripheral blood, obtained before any cancer treatment. The gene calls are TRBV25-1 and TRBJ2-7; 8 bases are shared with TRBD1. Here the CDR3 DNA reads TGTGCCAGCAGTCCCTCTCGAGCAGGGGGCAACGAGCAGTACTTC. Encoded protein: CASSPSRAGGNEQYF.